What follows are 18 T cell receptor beta chains derived from one specimen sequenced in a study of T cell repertoires in cytomegalovirus infection. From the reads, TCRdb called clonotypes with MiXCR, one entry per CDR3 protein. This repertoire shows about 310,000 distinct CDR3 sequences, about a sixth found once; its top ten account for around 12%. Specimen: PBMCs. All receptors derive from a human donor in good health (CMV status not recorded). Some clones in this sample may be carry-over from other donors' samples.

The chain joins TRBV5-1 to TRBJ1-5, with D maybe TRBD1 (5 bases). The germline V and J ends were trimmed by 4 bases and 0 bases, with 11 bases remaining between them. The germline V gene has CDR1 SGHRS and CDR2 YFSETQ. The CDR3 consists of 15 residues. For the CDR3, the DNA is TGCGCCAGCAGCGTGCGGGGGGATAGCAATCAGCCCCAGCATTTT. Protein product: CASSVRGDSNQPQHF.

This clonotype was seen a few times. V and J are TRBV5-1 and TRBJ2-7, with 8 bases that match TRBD1. With V trimmed by 4 bases and J by 5 bases, 8 bases remained unmatched. This CDR3 contains 14 residues. Germline CDR1 SGHRS, CDR2 YFSETQ. CDR3 amino acids: CASSPPGQDNEQYF. The CDR3 nucleotides are TGCGCCAGCAGCCCCCCGGGACAGGATAACGAGCAGTACTTC.

In its sample, this clonotype was seen once. This sequence joins TRBV20-1 and TRBJ2-3; 8 bases line up with TRBD2. Germline assignment: CDR1 DFQATT and CDR2 SNEGSKA (reference sequence). With V trimmed by 0 bases and J by 2 bases, 13 bases remained unmatched. The CDR3 totals 18 residues. CDR3: CSARDPRTSNPPTDTQYF. In DNA, the CDR3 is TGCAGTGCTAGAGATCCTAGGACTAGCAATCCACCCACAGATACGCAGTATTTT.

In this sample, this clonotype turned up many times. The chain is built from TRBV4-3 and TRBJ1-2; possible D gene TRBD1, 5 bases. The V and J ends lost 0 bases and 4 bases respectively, with 21 bases between them. CDR3 length equals 18 residues. Looked up from germline, CDR1 is LGHNA and CDR2 is YSLEER. In nucleotides, the CDR3 is TGCGCCAGCAGCCAAGAAAGTGCATTCGGGGGTTTCAGCTATGGCTACACCTTC. Protein sequence: CASSQESAFGGFSYGYTF.

This clonotype was observed a handful of times. The rearrangement joins TRBV18 to TRBJ1-4; TRBD1 might be the D (5 bases). CDR1 is KGHSH, CDR2 LQKENI, per germline. This CDR3 is 16 amino acids long. Trimming shortened V by 2 bases and J by 4 bases, and 14 bases separated the two germline ends. This chain's CDR3 is CASSPFRGSHNEKLFF. CDR3 DNA sequence: TGTGCCAGCTCACCATTCCGGGGCAGTCATAATGAAAAACTGTTTTTT.

The chain uses TRBV12-3 or TRBV12-4 and TRBJ1-4; TRBD1 aligns across 7 bases. The CDR3 is made up of 16 amino acids. V dropped 1 base and J dropped 5; count of bases not matched to a gene: 7. This chain's CDR3 is CASSLGVRRGNEKLFF. The CDR3 DNA sequence: TGTGCCAGCAGTTTAGGAGTACGCAGGGGGAATGAAAAACTGTTTTTT.

The chain has TRBV6-2 or TRBV6-3 and TRBJ2-7; possible D gene TRBD1, 6 bases. V was cut by 8 bases and J by 0 bases, with 17 bases left in between. The CDR3 consists of 15 residues. Germline CDR1 MNHEY, CDR2 SVGEGT. The CDR3 reads CASRIGGISSYEQYF. CDR3 nucleotides: TGTGCCAGCCGGATAGGGGGTATCAGCTCCTACGAGCAGTACTTC.

This clonotype appeared once. Mismatch with germline at one junction end may stem from a read error. The genes are TRBV2 and TRBJ2-7; D is possibly TRBD1 (5 bases). CDR1 and CDR2 from the germline V gene are SNHLY and FYNNEI. CDR3 length equals 15 residues. This chain's CDR3 is CVSTRLGQGFYEQYF. In DNA, the CDR3 is TGTGTCAGCACCCGACTGGGGCAAGGGTTCTACGAGCAGTACTTC.

This clonotype was seen a few times. The chain joins TRBV24-1 to TRBJ2-1, with 8 bases matching TRBD2. Losses at the gene ends were 9 bases for V and 5 bases for J; bases not matched to a gene: 5. Germline loops: CDR1 KGHDR, CDR2 SFDVKD. The CDR3 extends over 13 amino acids. The CDR3 here is CATGGGLDNEQFF. Here the CDR3 DNA reads TGTGCCACCGGCGGGGGGCTTGACAATGAGCAGTTCTTC.

This clonotype was observed many times. The V call is TRBV7-2, the J call TRBJ1-4; a possible D gene is TRBD1 (5 bases). From germline, CDR1 is SGHTA and CDR2 FQGNSA. CDR3 length: 15 amino acids. V dropped 7 bases and J dropped 4 bases, with 16 bases sitting between them. The CDR3 sequence: CASKPSGHLNEKLFF. CDR3 sequence (DNA): TGTGCCAGCAAACCCTCGGGGCACCTTAATGAAAAACTGTTTTTT. Combining the CDR3 with reference TRBV7-2 and TRBJ1-4 gives the whole variable domain GAGVSQSPSNKVTEKGKDVELRCDPISGHTALYWYRQSLGQGLEFLIYFQGNSAPDKSGLPSDRFSAERTGGSVSTLTIQRTQQEDSAVYLCASKPSGHLNEKLFFGSGTQLSVL.

Ten or more counts support this clonotype. V gene TRBV6-5 combines with J gene TRBJ2-7; D ambiguous. The CDR3 covers 15 residues. The germline V gene has CDR1 MNHEY and CDR2 SVGAGI. The V end lost 2 bases, the J end lost 3 bases, and 14 bases lay between the germline ends. This CDR3 is CASSYGGSVIYEQYF. CDR3 bases: TGTGCCAGCAGTTACGGCGGCAGTGTAATCTACGAGCAGTACTTC.

The chain is built from TRBV5-1 and TRBJ2-5, with D unresolved. Trimming shortened V by 7 bases and J by 0 bases, and 19 bases separated the two germline ends. Germline V gives CDR1 SGHRS, CDR2 YFSETQ. This CDR3 is 16 amino acids long. The CDR3 DNA reads as TGCGCCAGCGCCCCGAGCCTGGGAAACTACCAAGAGACCCAGTACTTC. Translating gives CASAPSLGNYQETQYF. Filled out from reference TRBV5-1 and TRBJ2-5, the complete variable domain reads KAGVTQTPRYLIKTRGQQVTLSCSPISGHRSVSWYQQTPGQGLQFLFEYFSETQRNKGNFPGRFSGRQFSNSRSEMNVSTLELGDSALYLCASAPSLGNYQETQYFGPGTRLLVL.

The rearrangement joins TRBV6-6 to TRBJ1-2; 7 bases are a match to TRBD1. With V trimmed by 0 bases and J by 5 bases, 6 bases remained unmatched. The length of the CDR3 is 15 residues. In germline, CDR1 is MNHNY, CDR2 SVGAGI (reference sequence). The DNA for the CDR3 is TGTGCCAGCAGTTACTCCGACAGGGTAGATTATGGCTACACCTTC. Its protein product is CASSYSDRVDYGYTF.

This clonotype occurred many times. J is TRBJ1-5 and V is TRBV20-1, with no clear D. Germline values: CDR1 DFQATT, CDR2 SNEGSKA (reference sequence). V was shortened by 0 bases and J by 9 bases, with 21 bases between the two germline ends. The CDR3 runs 16 residues. The CDR3 coding sequence is TGCAGTGCTAGAGACCCTTTCGCCGGGCCACATACGCCCCAGCATTTT. Its translation: CSARDPFAGPHTPQHF.

The rearrangement uses TRBV23-1 and TRBJ2-3; D perhaps matches TRBD1 (6 bases). TRBV23-1 is reported as an ORF; its role is uncertain. There are 16 residues in the CDR3. V gave up 7 bases and J gave up 1 base, with 18 bases separating them. The CDR3 DNA follows: TGCGCCAGCATCGAAAGCTACAGGGAAGGCACAGATACGCAGTATTTT. Encoded protein: CASIESYREGTDTQYF.

This clonotype appeared many times. The rearrangement uses TRBV7-2 and TRBJ1-6; 7 bases agree with TRBD1. With 6 bases clipped from V and 9 bases from J, the junction kept 14 bases outside the gene matches. This CDR3 comprises 16 residues. Germline values: CDR1 SGHTA, CDR2 FQGNSA. CDR3 coding DNA: TGTGCCAGCAGGGGGACAGTTCAAGGGGCATTTTCACCCCTCCACTTT. Translated, it gives CASRGTVQGAFSPLHF.

In its sample, this clonotype was seen a few times. The rearrangement uses TRBV7-3 and TRBJ2-2, with 10 bases lining up with TRBD2. This CDR3 is built from 16 residues. V lost 2 bases, J lost 2 bases, and 2 bases stayed unmatched. Germline loops: CDR1 SGHTA, CDR2 FQGTGA. The CDR3 DNA follows: TGTGCCAGCAGCTTATCTAGCGGGGGCAACACCGGGGAGCTGTTTTTT. It yields the protein CASSLSSGGNTGELFF.

The chain employs TRBV20-1 and TRBJ1-5; 7 bases line up with TRBD1. The CDR3 loop spans 15 amino acids. Germline V lookup: CDR1 DFQATT, CDR2 SNEGSKA (reference sequence). Trimming took 1 base from V and 2 from J; bases not matched to a gene: 5. The CDR3 region has the DNA TGCAGTGCTAGAGCCGCCGGGACAGGCAATCAGCCCCAGCATTTT. Protein product: CSARAAGTGNQPQHF.